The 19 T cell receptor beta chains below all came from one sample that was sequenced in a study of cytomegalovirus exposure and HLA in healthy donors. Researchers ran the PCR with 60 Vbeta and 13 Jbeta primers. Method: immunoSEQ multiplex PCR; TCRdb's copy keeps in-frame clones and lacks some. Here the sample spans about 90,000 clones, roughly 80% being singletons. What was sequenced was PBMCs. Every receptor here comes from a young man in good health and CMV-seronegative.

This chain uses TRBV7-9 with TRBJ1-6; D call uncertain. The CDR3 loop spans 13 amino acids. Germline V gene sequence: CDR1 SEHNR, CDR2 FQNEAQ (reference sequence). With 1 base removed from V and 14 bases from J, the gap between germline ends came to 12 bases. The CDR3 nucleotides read TGTGCCAGCAGCTTAGATCTAGTATCGGCCCTCCACTTT. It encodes CASSLDLVSALHF.

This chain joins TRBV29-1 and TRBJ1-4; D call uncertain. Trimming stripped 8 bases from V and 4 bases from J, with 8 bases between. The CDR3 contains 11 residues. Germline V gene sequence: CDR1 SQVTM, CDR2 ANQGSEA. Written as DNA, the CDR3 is TGCAGCTTACAGCTTAATGAAAAACTGTTTTTT. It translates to CSLQLNEKLFF.

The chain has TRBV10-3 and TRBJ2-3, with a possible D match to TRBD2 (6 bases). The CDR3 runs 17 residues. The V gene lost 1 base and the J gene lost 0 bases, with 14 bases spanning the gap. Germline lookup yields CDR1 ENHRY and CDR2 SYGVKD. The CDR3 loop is CAISELAGSPSTDTQYF. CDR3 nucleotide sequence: TGTGCCATCAGTGAGTTGGCGGGGAGTCCTAGCACAGATACGCAGTATTTT.

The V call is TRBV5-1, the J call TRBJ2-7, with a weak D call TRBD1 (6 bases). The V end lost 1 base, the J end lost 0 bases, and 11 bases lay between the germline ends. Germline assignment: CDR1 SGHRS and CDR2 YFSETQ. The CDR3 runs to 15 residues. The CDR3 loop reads CASSLLGTPSYEQYF. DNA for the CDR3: TGCGCCAGCAGCTTGCTAGGGACACCCTCCTACGAGCAGTACTTC.

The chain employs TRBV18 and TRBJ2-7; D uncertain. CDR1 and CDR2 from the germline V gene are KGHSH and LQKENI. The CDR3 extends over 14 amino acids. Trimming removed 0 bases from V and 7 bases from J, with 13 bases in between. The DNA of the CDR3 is TGTGCCAGCTCACCACCAAGCCGCTACGTAGAGCAGTACTTC. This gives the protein CASSPPSRYVEQYF.

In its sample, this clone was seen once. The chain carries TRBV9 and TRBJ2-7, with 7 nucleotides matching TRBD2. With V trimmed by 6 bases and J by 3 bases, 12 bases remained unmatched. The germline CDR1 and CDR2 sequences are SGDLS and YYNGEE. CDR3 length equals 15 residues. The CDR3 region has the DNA TGTGCCAGCACCGTCTCGGCGGGGGACGTCTACGAGCAGTACTTC. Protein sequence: CASTVSAGDVYEQYF.

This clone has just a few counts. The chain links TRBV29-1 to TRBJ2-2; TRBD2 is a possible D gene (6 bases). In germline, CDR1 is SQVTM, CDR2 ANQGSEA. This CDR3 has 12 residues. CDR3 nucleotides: TGCAGTCATTCTGCGGGGACCGGGGAGCTGTTTTTT. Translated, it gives CSHSAGTGELFF.

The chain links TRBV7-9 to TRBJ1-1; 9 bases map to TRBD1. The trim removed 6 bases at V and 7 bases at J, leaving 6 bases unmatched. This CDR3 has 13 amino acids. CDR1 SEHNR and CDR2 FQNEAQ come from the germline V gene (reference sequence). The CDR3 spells CASRLGQGREAFF. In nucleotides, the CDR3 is TGTGCCAGCAGATTGGGACAGGGCCGTGAAGCTTTCTTT.

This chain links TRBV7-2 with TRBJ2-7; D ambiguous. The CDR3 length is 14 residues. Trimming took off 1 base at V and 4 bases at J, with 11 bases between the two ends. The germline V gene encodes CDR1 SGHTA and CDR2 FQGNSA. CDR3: CASSLGGPEYEQYF. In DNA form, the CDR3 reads TGTGCCAGCAGCTTAGGAGGCCCGGAGTACGAGCAGTACTTC.

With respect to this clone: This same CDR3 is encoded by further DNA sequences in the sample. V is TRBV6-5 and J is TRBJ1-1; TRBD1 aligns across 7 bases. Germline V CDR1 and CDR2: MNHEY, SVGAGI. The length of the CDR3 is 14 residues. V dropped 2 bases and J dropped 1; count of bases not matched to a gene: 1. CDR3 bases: TGTGCCAGCAGTTACAGGACAGGGAACACTGAAGCTTTCTTT. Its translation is CASSYRTGNTEAFF.

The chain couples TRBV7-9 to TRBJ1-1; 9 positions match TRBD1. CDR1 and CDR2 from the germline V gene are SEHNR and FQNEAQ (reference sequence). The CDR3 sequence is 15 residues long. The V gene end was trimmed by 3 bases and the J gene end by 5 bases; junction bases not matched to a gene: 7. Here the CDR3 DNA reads TGTGCCAGCAGCTTTGGGACAGGGTTCAAAACTGAAGCTTTCTTT. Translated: CASSFGTGFKTEAFF.

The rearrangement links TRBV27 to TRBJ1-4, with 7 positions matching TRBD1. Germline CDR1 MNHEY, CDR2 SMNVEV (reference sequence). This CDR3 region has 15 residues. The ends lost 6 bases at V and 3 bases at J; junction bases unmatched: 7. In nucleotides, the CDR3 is TGTGCCAGCAGACGGCCGGGACAGCCTAATGAAAAACTGTTTTTT. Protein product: CASRRPGQPNEKLFF.

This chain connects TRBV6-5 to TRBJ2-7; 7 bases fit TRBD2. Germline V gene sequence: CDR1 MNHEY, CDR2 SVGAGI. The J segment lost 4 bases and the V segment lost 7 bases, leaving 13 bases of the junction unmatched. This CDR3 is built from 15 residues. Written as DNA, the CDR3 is TGTGCCAGCACCTCACCGGGGGGTTATACGTACGAGCAGTACTTC. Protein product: CASTSPGGYTYEQYF.

CDR3 amino acids: CASSYSGNGVYEQYF. The DNA for the CDR3 is TGTGCCAGCAGTTACTCCGGAAACGGGGTTTACGAGCAGTACTTC. The rearrangement uses TRBV6-5 and TRBJ2-7; D possibly corresponds to TRBD2 (5 bases). Trimming removed 0 bases from V and 4 bases from J, with 13 bases in between. CDR3 length: 15 amino acids. Germline V CDR1 and CDR2: MNHEY, SVGAGI.

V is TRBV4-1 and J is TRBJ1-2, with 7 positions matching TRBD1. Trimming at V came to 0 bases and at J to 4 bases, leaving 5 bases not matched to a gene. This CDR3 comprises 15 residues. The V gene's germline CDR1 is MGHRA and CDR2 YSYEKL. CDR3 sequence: CASSQERTGLYGYTF. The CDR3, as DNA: TGCGCCAGCAGCCAAGAAAGGACAGGCCTCTATGGCTACACCTTC.

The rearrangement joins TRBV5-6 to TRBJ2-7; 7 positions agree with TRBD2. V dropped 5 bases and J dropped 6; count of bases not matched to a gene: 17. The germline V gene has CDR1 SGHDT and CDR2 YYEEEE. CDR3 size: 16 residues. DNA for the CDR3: TGTGCCAGCAGGAAGAGACGGGACTACGACGTCCTCGAGCAGTACTTC. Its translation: CASRKRRDYDVLEQYF.

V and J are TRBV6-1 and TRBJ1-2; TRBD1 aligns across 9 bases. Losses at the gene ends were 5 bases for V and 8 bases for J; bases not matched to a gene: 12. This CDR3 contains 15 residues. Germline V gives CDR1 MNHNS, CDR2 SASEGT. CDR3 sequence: CASSSRQGGSGGYTF. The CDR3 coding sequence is TGTGCCAGCAGTTCCCGACAGGGGGGATCGGGAGGCTACACCTTC.

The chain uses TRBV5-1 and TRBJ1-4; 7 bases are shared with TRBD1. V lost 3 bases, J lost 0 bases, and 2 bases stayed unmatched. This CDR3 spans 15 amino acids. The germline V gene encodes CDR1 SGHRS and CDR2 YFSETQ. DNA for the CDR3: TGCGCCAGCAGCTGGGACAGCACAACTAATGAAAAACTGTTTTTT. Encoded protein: CASSWDSTTNEKLFF.

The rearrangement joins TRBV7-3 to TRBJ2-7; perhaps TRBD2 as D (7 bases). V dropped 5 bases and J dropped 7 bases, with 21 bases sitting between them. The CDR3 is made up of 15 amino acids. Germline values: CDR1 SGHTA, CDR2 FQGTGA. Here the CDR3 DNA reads TGTGCCAGCAGCCCAACGGGGGGCCGGAGGGGAGAGCAGTACTTC. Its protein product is CASSPTGGRRGEQYF.